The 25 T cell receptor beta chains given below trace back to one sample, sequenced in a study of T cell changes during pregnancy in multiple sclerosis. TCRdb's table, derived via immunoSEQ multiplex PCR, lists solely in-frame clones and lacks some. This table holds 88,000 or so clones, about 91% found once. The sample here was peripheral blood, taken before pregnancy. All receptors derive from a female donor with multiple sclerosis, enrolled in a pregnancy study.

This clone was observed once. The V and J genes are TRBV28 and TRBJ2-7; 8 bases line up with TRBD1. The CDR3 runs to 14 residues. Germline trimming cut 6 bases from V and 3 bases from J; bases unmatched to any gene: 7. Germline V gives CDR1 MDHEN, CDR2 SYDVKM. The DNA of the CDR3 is TGTGCCAGCAGGACCGGGACAGGACTCTACGAGCAGTACTTC. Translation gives CASRTGTGLYEQYF.

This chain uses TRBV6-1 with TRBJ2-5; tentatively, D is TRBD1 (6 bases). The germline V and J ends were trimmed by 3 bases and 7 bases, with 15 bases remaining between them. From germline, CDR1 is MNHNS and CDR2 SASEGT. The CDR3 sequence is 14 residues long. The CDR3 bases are TGTGCCAGCAGTGAGCTAGGGGGAAGGGGGACCCAGTACTTC. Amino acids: CASSELGGRGTQYF.

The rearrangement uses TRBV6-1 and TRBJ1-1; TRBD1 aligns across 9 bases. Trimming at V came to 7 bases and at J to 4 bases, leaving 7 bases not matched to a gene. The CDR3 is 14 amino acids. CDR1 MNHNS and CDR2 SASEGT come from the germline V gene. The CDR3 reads CASTLGTGSTEAFF. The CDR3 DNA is TGTGCCAGCACTCTTGGGACAGGGAGCACTGAAGCTTTCTTT.

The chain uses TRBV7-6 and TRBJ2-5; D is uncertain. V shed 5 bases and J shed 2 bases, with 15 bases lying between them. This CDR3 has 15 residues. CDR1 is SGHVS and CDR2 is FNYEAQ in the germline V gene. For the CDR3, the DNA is TGTGCCAGCAGCCCACTGTCGGCGGCTCAAGAGACCCAGTACTTC. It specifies CASSPLSAAQETQYF.

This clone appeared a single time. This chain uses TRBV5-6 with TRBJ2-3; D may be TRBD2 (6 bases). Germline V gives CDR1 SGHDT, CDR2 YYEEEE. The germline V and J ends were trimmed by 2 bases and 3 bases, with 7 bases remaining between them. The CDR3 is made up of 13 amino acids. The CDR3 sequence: CASSFGGTDTQYF. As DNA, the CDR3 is TGTGCCAGCAGCTTTGGGGGGACAGATACGCAGTATTTT.

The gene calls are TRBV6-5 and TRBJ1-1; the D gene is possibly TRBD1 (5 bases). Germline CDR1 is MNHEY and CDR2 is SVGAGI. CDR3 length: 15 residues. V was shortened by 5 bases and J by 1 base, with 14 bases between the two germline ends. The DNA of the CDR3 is TGTGCCAGCAGTACCTCCAGGGTGGGGAACACTGAAGCTTTCTTT. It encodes CASSTSRVGNTEAFF.

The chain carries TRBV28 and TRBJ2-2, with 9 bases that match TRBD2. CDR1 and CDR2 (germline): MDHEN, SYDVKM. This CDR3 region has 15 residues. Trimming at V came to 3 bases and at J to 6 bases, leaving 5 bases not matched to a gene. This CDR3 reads CASSLVAGVAGELFF. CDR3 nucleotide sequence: TGTGCCAGCAGTTTGGTAGCGGGAGTGGCCGGGGAGCTGTTTTTT.

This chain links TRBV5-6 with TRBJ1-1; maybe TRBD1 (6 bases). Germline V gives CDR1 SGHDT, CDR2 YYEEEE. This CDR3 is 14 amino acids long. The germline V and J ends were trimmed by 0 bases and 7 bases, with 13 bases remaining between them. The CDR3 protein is CASSLGQARGEAFF. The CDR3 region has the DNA TGTGCCAGCAGCTTGGGACAGGCCCGTGGTGAAGCTTTCTTT.

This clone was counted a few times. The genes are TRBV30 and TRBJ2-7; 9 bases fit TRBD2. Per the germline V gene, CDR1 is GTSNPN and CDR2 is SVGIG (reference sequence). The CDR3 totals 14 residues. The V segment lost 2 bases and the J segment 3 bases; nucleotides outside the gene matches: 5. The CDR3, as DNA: TGTGCCTGGAGTCGCGGGGGGGTAGTCTACGAGCAGTACTTC. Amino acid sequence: CAWSRGGVVYEQYF.

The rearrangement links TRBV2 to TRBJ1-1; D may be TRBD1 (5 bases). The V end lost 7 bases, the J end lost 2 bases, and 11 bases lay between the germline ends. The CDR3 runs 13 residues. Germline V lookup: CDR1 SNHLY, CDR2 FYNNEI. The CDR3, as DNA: TGTGCCAGCACGGGGGGTGAAAACACTGAAGCTTTCTTT. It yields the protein CASTGGENTEAFF.

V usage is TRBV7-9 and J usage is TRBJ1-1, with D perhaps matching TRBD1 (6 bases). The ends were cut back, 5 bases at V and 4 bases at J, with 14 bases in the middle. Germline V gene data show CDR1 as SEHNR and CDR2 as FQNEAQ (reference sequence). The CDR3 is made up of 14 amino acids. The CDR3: CASSPPRGGTEAFF. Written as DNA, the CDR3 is TGTGCCAGCAGCCCCCCCCGAGGGGGCACTGAAGCTTTCTTT.

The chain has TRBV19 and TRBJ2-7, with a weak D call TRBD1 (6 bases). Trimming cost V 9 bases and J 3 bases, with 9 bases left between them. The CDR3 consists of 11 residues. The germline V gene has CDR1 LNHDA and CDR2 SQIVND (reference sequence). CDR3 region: CASQGNYEQYF. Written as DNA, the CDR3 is TGTGCCAGCCAGGGGAACTACGAGCAGTACTTC.

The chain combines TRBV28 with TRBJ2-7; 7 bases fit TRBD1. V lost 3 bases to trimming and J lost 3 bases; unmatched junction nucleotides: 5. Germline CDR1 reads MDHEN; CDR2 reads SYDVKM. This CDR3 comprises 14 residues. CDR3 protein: CASSFYTGDYEQYF. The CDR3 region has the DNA TGTGCCAGCAGTTTCTATACAGGGGACTACGAGCAGTACTTC.

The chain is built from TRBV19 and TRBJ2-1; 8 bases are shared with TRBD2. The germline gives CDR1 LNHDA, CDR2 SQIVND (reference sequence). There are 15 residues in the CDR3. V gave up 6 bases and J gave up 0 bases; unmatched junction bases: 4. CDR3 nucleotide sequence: TGTGCCAGTAGCTTTAGCGGGAACTCCTACAATGAGCAGTTCTTC. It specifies CASSFSGNSYNEQFF.

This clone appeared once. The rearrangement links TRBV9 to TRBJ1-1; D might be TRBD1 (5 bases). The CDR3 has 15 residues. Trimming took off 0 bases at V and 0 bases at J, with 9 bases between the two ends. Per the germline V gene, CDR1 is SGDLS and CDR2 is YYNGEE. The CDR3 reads CASSVGPGLNTEAFF. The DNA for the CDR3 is TGTGCCAGCAGCGTAGGTCCAGGGCTGAACACTGAAGCTTTCTTT.

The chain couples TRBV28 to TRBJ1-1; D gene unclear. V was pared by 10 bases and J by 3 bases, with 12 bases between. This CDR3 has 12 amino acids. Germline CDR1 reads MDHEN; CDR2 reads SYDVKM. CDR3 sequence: CATLGGDTEAFF. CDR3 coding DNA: TGTGCCACCCTAGGCGGGGACACTGAAGCTTTCTTT.

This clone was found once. The DNA of the CDR3 is TGTGCCAGCAGCTTGGGGGGGGCGGGAGGAGAGACCCAGTACTTC. Protein sequence: CASSLGGAGGETQYF. The chain has TRBV5-4 and TRBJ2-5; TRBD2 agrees at 8 bases. There are 15 residues in the CDR3. CDR1 and CDR2 from the germline V gene are SGHNT and YYREEE (reference sequence). The V gene end was trimmed by 0 bases and the J gene end by 4 bases; junction bases not matched to a gene: 5.

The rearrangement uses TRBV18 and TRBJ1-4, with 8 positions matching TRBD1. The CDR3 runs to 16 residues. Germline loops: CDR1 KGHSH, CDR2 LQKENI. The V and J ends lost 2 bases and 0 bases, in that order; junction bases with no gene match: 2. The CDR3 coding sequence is TGTGCCAGCTCACCAGGACAGGGCCCAACTAATGAAAAACTGTTTTTT. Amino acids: CASSPGQGPTNEKLFF.

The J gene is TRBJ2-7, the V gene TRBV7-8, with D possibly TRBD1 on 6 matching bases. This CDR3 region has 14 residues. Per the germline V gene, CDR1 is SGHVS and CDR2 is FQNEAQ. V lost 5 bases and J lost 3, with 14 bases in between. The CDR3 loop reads CASSVPGQDYEQYF. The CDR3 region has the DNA TGTGCCAGCAGCGTCCCGGGACAAGACTACGAGCAGTACTTC.

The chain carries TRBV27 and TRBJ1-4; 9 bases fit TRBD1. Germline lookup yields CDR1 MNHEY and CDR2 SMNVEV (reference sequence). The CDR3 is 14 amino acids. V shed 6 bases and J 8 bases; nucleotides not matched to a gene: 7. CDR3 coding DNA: TGTGCCAGCAGCGGGGACAGGGTGGGAGAAAAACTGTTTTTT. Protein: CASSGDRVGEKLFF.

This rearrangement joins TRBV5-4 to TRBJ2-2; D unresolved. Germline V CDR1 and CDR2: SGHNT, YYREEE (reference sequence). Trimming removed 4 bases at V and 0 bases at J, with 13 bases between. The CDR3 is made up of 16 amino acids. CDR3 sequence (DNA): TGTGCCAGCAGCAAGTTAGCAGAGACGAACACCGGGGAGCTGTTTTTT. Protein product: CASSKLAETNTGELFF.

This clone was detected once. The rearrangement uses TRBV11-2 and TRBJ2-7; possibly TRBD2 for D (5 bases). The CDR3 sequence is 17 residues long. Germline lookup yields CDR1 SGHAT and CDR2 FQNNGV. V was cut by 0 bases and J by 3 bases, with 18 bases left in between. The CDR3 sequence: CASSLDPSGNGGYEQYF. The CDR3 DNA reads TGTGCCAGCAGCTTAGATCCATCGGGAAACGGAGGCTACGAGCAGTACTTC.

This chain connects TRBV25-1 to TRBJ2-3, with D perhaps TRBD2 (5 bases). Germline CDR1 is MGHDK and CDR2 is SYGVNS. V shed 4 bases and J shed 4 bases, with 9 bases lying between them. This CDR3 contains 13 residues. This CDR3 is CASSALAPDTQYF. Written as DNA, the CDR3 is TGTGCCAGCAGTGCGTTAGCGCCAGATACGCAGTATTTT.

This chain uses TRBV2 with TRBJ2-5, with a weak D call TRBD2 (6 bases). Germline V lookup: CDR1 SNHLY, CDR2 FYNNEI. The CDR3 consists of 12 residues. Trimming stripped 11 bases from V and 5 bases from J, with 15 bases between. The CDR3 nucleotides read TGTGCCGTACGGGGGAACGGCGAGACCCAGTACTTC. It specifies CAVRGNGETQYF.

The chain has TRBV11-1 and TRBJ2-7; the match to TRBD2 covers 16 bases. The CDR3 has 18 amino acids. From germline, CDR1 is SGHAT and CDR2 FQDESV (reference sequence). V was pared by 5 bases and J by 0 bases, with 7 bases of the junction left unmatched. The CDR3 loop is CASSPSGLAGGPSYEQYF. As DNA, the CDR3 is TGTGCCAGCAGCCCCTCGGGACTAGCGGGAGGGCCCTCCTACGAGCAGTACTTC.